This TCR beta chain came from a study of post-analysis software for immune sequencing data. Study-wide findings and caveats: Controls showed lower frequencies than patients for roughly 5 TRBV segments, and TRBV5-6, TRBV5-1 and TRBV20-1 were among these. Controls had significantly higher normalized Chao1 diversity than multiple sclerosis patients.

The CDR3 totals 13 residues. The V gene end was trimmed by 3 bases and the J gene end by 4 bases; junction bases not matched to a gene: 3. From germline, CDR1 is DFQATT and CDR2 SNEGSKA (reference sequence). Unique-molecular-identifier-tagged TCR beta cDNA libraries were used. TCRdb itself ran the PCR reads through MiXCR, one entry per CDR3 protein. The sample includes some 240,000 distinct CDR3 sequences, just over 35% seen only once; the top ten take around 4.8%. Concerning this clonotype itself: The antigen remains unidentified.

The chain employs TRBV20-1 and TRBJ2-1; 7 bases line up with TRBD2. The source material was blood. The receptor's source is a girl aged 5 to 17 with multiple sclerosis. The CDR3 coding sequence is TGCAGTGCTAGCGGGAGGAGGTACAATGAGCAGTTCTTC. Translation: CSASGRRYNEQFF.